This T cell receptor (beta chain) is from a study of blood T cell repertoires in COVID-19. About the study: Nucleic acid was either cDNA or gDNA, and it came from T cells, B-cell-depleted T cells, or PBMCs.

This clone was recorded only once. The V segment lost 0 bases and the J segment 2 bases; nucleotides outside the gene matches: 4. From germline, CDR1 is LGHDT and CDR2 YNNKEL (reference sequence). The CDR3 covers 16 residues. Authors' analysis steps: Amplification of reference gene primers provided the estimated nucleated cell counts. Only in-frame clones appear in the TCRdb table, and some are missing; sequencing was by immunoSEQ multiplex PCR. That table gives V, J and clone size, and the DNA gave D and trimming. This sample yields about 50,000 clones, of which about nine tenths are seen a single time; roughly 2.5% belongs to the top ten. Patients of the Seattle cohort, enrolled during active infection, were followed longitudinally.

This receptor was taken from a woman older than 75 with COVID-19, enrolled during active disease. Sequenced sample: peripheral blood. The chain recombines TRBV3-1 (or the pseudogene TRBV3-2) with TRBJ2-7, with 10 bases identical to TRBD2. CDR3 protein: CASSQEWLAGAYEQYF. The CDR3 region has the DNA TGTGCCAGCAGCCAAGAATGGCTAGCGGGAGCCTACGAGCAGTACTTC.